This T cell receptor beta chain was sequenced during a study of PD-1 blockade in mismatch repair-deficient tumors. Whole-study context: Enrolled about 2013-2016, patients had progressing, pretreated mismatch repair-deficient cancers of about a dozen types.

Generated by immunoSEQ multiplex PCR, the TCRdb table keeps only in-frame clones and is missing some. The sample carries 76,000 or so clones, around 80% recorded once. V was cut by 6 bases and J by 14 bases, with 13 bases left in between. The CDR3 runs 11 residues. Germline-derived CDR1 and CDR2 are MNHNS and SASEGT. Overall study findings and caveats: Tumor-resident clones, often absent from pretreatment blood, expanded after pembrolizumab and then contracted.

Concerning this clone: No antigen is known for it.

PCR or immunohistochemistry showed mismatch repair deficiency in every enrolled patient. Three pembrolizumab responders had their TCRs sequenced. This clonotype was sampled from an adult with mismatch repair-deficient cancer. Material: peripheral blood, obtained 44 weeks after starting pembrolizumab. J is TRBJ1-4 and V is TRBV6-1; possible D gene TRBD1, 5 bases. The CDR3 protein is CASSTGTVLFF. The CDR3 DNA reads TGTGCCAGCAGCACCGGGACCGTGCTGTTTTTT.